The 30 T cell receptor beta chains listed next were all sequenced from one sample in a study of T cell responses to AZD1222 COVID-19 vaccine. Libraries were prepared by immunoSEQ multiplex PCR; TCRdb keeps only in-frame clonotypes and omits some of them. Among about 150,000 clones listed, 92% were seen once. The input for sequencing was peripheral blood, taken 28 days after the second AZD1222 dose. The receptor set was obtained from an adult who received the AZD1222 COVID-19 vaccine.

The CDR3 protein is CASSEAGRAGTGELFF. The DNA of the CDR3 is TGTGCCAGCAGCGAGGCGGGGAGGGCGGGCACCGGGGAGCTGTTTTTT. The chain employs TRBV9 and TRBJ2-2, with TRBD2 identical over 7 bases. The CDR3 is 16 amino acids. Per germline, CDR1 SGDLS and CDR2 YYNGEE. V lost 3 bases, J lost 4 bases, and 9 bases stayed unmatched.

The chain is built from TRBV25-1 and TRBJ2-7, with TRBD2 matching 9 bases. The CDR3 runs to 16 residues. Losses at the gene ends were 4 bases for V and 4 bases for J; bases not matched to a gene: 11. CDR1 is MGHDK, CDR2 SYGVNS, per germline. CDR3 nucleotides: TGTGCCAGCAGTGCCTGGGGGGGTAGCGGGAGTTACGAGCAGTACTTC. It codes for CASSAWGGSGSYEQYF.

The chain couples TRBV7-9 to TRBJ1-2, with 7 nucleotides matching TRBD1. Germline V gene data show CDR1 as SEHNR and CDR2 as FQNEAQ (reference sequence). CDR3 length: 13 residues. Unmatched junction bases numbered 4, after V lost 3 bases and J lost 6 bases. The CDR3: CASSLGTVNGYTF. CDR3 in DNA: TGTGCCAGCAGCTTGGGGACAGTAAATGGCTACACCTTC.

The gene calls are TRBV6-4 and TRBJ2-5, with TRBD2 as a possible D gene (6 bases). Per the germline V gene, CDR1 is MRHNA and CDR2 is SNTAGT. Trimming removed 2 bases from V and 5 bases from J, with 12 bases in between. CDR3 length: 14 residues. In DNA, the CDR3 is TGTGCCAGCAGTGACCAACCGGGAGTGGAGACCCAGTACTTC. Its translation: CASSDQPGVETQYF.

The rearrangement joins TRBV27 to TRBJ1-4, with a tentative D call TRBD1 (6 bases). Germline V gene sequence: CDR1 MNHEY, CDR2 SMNVEV (reference sequence). The germline V and J ends were trimmed by 1 base and 4 bases, with 13 bases remaining between them. The CDR3 has 16 residues. The CDR3 sequence is CASSLFYGQLNEKLFF. Here the CDR3 DNA reads TGTGCCAGCAGTTTATTTTATGGACAGCTTAATGAAAAACTGTTTTTT. The full variable domain, completed using reference TRBV27 and TRBJ1-4, is EAQVTQNPRYLITVTGKKLTVTCSQNMNHEYMSWYRQDPGLGLRQIYYSMNVEVTDKGDVPEGYKVSRKEKRNFPLILESPSPNQTSLYFCASSLFYGQLNEKLFFGSGTQLSVL.

J is TRBJ2-7 and V is TRBV5-5, with D perhaps TRBD1 (6 bases). Germline V gene sequence: CDR1 SGHKS, CDR2 YYEKEE (reference sequence). Trimming removed 3 bases at V and 6 bases at J, with 10 bases between. CDR3 length equals 12 residues. The CDR3 DNA follows: TGTGCCAGCAGCTCACAGGGATCCGAGCAGTACTTC. Encoded protein: CASSSQGSEQYF.

In the case of this clone: This sample also contains other DNA sequences that code for the same CDR3. The CDR3 loop is CASSSGLAGYNEQFF. CDR3 bases: TGTGCCAGCAGTTCGGGACTAGCGGGCTACAATGAGCAGTTCTTC. J is TRBJ2-1 and V is TRBV25-1, with TRBD2 matching over 12 bases. Trimming at V came to 5 bases and at J to 3 bases, leaving 2 bases not matched to a gene. The CDR3 is made up of 15 amino acids. Per germline, CDR1 MGHDK and CDR2 SYGVNS. The variable domain in full, with the rest retrieved from reference TRBV25-1 and TRBJ2-1, is EADIYQTPRYLVIGTGKKITLECSQTMGHDKMYWYQQDPGMELHLIHYSYGVNSTEKGDLSSESTVSRIRTEHFPLTLESARPSHTSQYLCASSSGLAGYNEQFFGPGTRLTVL.

This clone was detected only a few times. J is TRBJ1-5 and V is TRBV19; D remains unclear. V dropped 6 bases and J dropped 7 bases, with 19 bases sitting between them. Germline V CDR1 and CDR2: LNHDA, SQIVND (reference sequence). The CDR3 sequence is 15 residues long. CDR3 coding DNA: TGTGCCAGTAGGGGTAGGAGAAGAGTGAACCAGCCCCAGCATTTT. Residues: CASRGRRRVNQPQHF.

The gene calls are TRBV5-1 and TRBJ2-7, with TRBD2 matching over 11 bases. Germline V gene data show CDR1 as SGHRS and CDR2 as YFSETQ. J was trimmed by 6 bases and V by 0 bases; bases with no gene match: 5. CDR3 length: 15 amino acids. CDR3 sequence reads: CASSLDSGRAFEQYF. The CDR3 DNA reads TGCGCCAGCAGCTTGGATAGCGGGAGGGCCTTCGAGCAGTACTTC.

This chain links TRBV18 with TRBJ1-2; 8 nucleotides align to TRBD1. Germline V lookup: CDR1 KGHSH, CDR2 LQKENI. J gave up 3 bases and V 3 bases, and 0 bases lay outside the gene matches. This CDR3 comprises 13 residues. CDR3 in DNA: TGTGCCAGCTCACCGACAGGGGACTATGGCTACACCTTC. Its protein product is CASSPTGDYGYTF.

This chain links TRBV3-1 (or the pseudogene TRBV3-2) with TRBJ1-1; possibly TRBD1 for D (5 bases). The germline V gene has CDR1 LGHDT and CDR2 YNNKEL (reference sequence). V was pared by 0 bases and J by 4 bases, with 18 bases between. The CDR3 loop spans 17 amino acids. The CDR3, as DNA: TGTGCCAGCAGCCAAGATGGGCCAGACCTGGGACTCACTGAAGCTTTCTTT. This translates into CASSQDGPDLGLTEAFF.

This chain links TRBV28 with TRBJ1-5, with 9 bases identical to TRBD1. Germline loops: CDR1 MDHEN, CDR2 SYDVKM. Unmatched junction bases numbered 7, after V lost 3 bases and J lost 4 bases. This CDR3 contains 16 residues. The CDR3 DNA sequence: TGTGCCAGCAGTTTGTACCGGGACAGGGAAAATCAGCCCCAGCATTTT. Translating gives CASSLYRDRENQPQHF.

J is TRBJ1-2 and V is TRBV11-2; 8 bases line up with TRBD1. This CDR3 is built from 13 residues. The germline V gene has CDR1 SGHAT and CDR2 FQNNGV. Trimming cost V 4 bases and J 4 bases; bases outside gene matches: 2. The CDR3 DNA reads TGTGCCAGCAGCTCTGGACAGGGCTATGGCTACACCTTC. Its translation is CASSSGQGYGYTF.

The J gene is TRBJ2-2, the V gene TRBV10-3, with D perhaps TRBD1 or TRBD2 (6 bases each). This CDR3 has 13 amino acids. V gave up 5 bases and J gave up 5 bases, with 9 bases separating them. Looked up from germline, CDR1 is ENHRY and CDR2 is SYGVKD. CDR3: CAISLGGTGELFF. CDR3 DNA: TGTGCCATCAGTTTAGGGGGGACCGGGGAGCTGTTTTTT.

This chain uses TRBV28 with TRBJ1-2, with 7 bases matching TRBD1. Germline V gene sequence: CDR1 MDHEN, CDR2 SYDVKM. J gave up 2 bases and V 7 bases, and 10 bases lay outside the gene matches. The CDR3 is made up of 15 amino acids. The CDR3 region has the DNA TGTGCCAGCACAGATGCGACAGGGCCAAACTATGGCTACACCTTC. This gives the protein CASTDATGPNYGYTF.

This clone has just one count. V usage is TRBV28 and J usage is TRBJ2-7; TRBD1 matches 8 bases. The V segment lost 6 bases and the J segment 3 bases; nucleotides outside the gene matches: 7. The CDR3 extends over 14 amino acids. Germline V gene lookup returns CDR1 MDHEN and CDR2 SYDVKM. The chain's CDR3 is CASSPNRGYYEQYF. In DNA, the CDR3 is TGTGCCAGCAGCCCGAACAGGGGGTACTACGAGCAGTACTTC. Full variable domain (missing parts from reference TRBV28 and TRBJ2-7): DVKVTQSSRYLVKRTGEKVFLECVQDMDHENMFWYRQDPGLGLRLIYFSYDVKMKEKGDIPEGYSVSREKKERFSLILESASTNQTSMYLCASSPNRGYYEQYFGPGTRLTVT.

The chain couples TRBV5-1 to TRBJ1-2; D unresolved. The V end lost 3 bases, the J end lost 4 bases, and 19 bases lay between the germline ends. This CDR3 spans 16 amino acids. Germline V gene sequence: CDR1 SGHRS, CDR2 YFSETQ. The CDR3 spells CASSSEPAGLVYGYTF. As DNA, the CDR3 is TGCGCCAGCAGCTCCGAGCCCGCGGGCCTAGTCTATGGCTACACCTTC.

The rearrangement uses TRBV5-1 and TRBJ2-1; maybe TRBD2 (6 bases). Germline V gives CDR1 SGHRS, CDR2 YFSETQ. V lost 2 bases, J lost 0 bases, and 15 bases lay in between. The CDR3 length is 17 residues. The DNA for the CDR3 is TGCGCCAGCAGCTTTTGGGACTCCGGGGTCTCCTACAATGAGCAGTTCTTC. Its protein is CASSFWDSGVSYNEQFF.

The rearrangement joins TRBV15 to TRBJ2-3; 14 nucleotides agree with TRBD2. V shed 5 bases and J 0 bases; nucleotides not matched to a gene: 7. The CDR3 runs 18 residues. Germline assignment: CDR1 LNHNV and CDR2 YYDKDF (reference sequence). The CDR3 nucleotides are TGTGCCACCAGCTGGGGACTAGCGGGAGTCTCTAGCACAGATACGCAGTATTTT. It codes for CATSWGLAGVSSTDTQYF.

V usage is TRBV10-3 and J usage is TRBJ1-1; D gene unclear. Germline CDR1 and CDR2: ENHRY and SYGVKD. V was shortened by 4 bases and J by 4 bases, with 22 bases between the two germline ends. CDR3 length: 17 residues. The CDR3 DNA reads as TGTGCCATCAGTGCGTTCAAACCCGCGGGCATGGGCACTGAAGCTTTCTTT. Translation gives CAISAFKPAGMGTEAFF.

This chain connects TRBV7-8 to TRBJ1-6, with D possibly matching TRBD1 (6 bases). Trimming shortened V by 1 base and J by 0 bases, and 10 bases separated the two germline ends. Germline V gene lookup returns CDR1 SGHVS and CDR2 FQNEAQ. The CDR3 loop spans 17 amino acids. The chain's CDR3 is CASSLGTVSSYNSPLHF. Here the CDR3 DNA reads TGTGCCAGCAGCTTAGGGACAGTTAGCTCCTATAATTCACCCCTCCACTTT.

The CDR3 coding sequence is TGTGCCAGCAGCCAAGGTCCTAGCCGAAGCACAGATACGCAGTATTTT. This sequence encodes CASSQGPSRSTDTQYF. V gene TRBV3-1 (or the pseudogene TRBV3-2) combines with J gene TRBJ2-3; tentatively, D is TRBD2 (5 bases). The CDR3 is made up of 16 amino acids. V lost 1 base and J lost 0, with 11 bases in between. Germline V gene lookup returns CDR1 LGHDT and CDR2 YNNKEL (reference sequence).

V gene TRBV9 combines with J gene TRBJ1-3; unclear D gene. V was pared by 2 bases and J by 1 base, with 7 bases between. Germline V gene sequence: CDR1 SGDLS, CDR2 YYNGEE. The CDR3 totals 14 residues. The CDR3 loop reads CASSVRGSGNTIYF. The CDR3 DNA is TGTGCCAGCAGCGTTCGAGGATCTGGAAACACCATATATTTT.

The V call is TRBV2, the J call TRBJ2-7; D call uncertain. Trimming stripped 2 bases from V and 5 bases from J, with 13 bases between. CDR1 is SNHLY and CDR2 is FYNNEI in the germline V gene. CDR3 size: 14 residues. CDR3 protein: CASSEFRNPNEQYF. The DNA of the CDR3 is TGTGCCAGCAGTGAATTCAGGAACCCAAACGAGCAGTACTTC. The variable domain in full, completed from reference TRBV2 and TRBJ2-7, reads EPEVTQTPSHQVTQMGQEVILRCVPISNHLYFYWYRQILGQKVEFLVSFYNNEISEKSEIFDDQFSVERPDGSNFTLKIRSTKLEDSAMYFCASSEFRNPNEQYFGPGTRLTVT.

This rearrangement joins TRBV9 to TRBJ1-6; TRBD1 matches at 10 bases. The CDR3 covers 15 residues. Germline lookup yields CDR1 SGDLS and CDR2 YYNGEE. The trim removed 7 bases at V and 11 bases at J, leaving 12 bases unmatched. This CDR3 is CASGPPLGQGTPLHF. DNA for the CDR3: TGTGCCAGCGGGCCTCCTTTGGGACAGGGGACACCCCTCCACTTT.

In regard to this clone: The sample has other DNA sequences that encode this CDR3 too. The rearrangement links TRBV18 to TRBJ2-7, with D perhaps given as TRBD1 or TRBD2 (5 bases each). This CDR3 comprises 13 residues. In germline, CDR1 is KGHSH, CDR2 LQKENI. Trimming pared 4 bases from V and 2 bases from J, leaving 9 bases between. The CDR3 here is CASSRDRTYEQYF. DNA of the CDR3: TGTGCCAGCTCACGGGACCGCACCTACGAGCAGTACTTC.

CDR3 DNA: TGTGCCTGGAGTTCAGGGCCGGAAAAACTGTTTTTT. As protein: CAWSSGPEKLFF. This sequence joins TRBV30 and TRBJ1-4, with a weak D call TRBD1 (5 bases). The V end was cut by 2 bases, the J end by 8 bases, with 9 bases between. This CDR3 region has 12 residues. Germline CDR1 and CDR2: GTSNPN and SVGIG (reference sequence).

The table lists this clone with a count of one. This chain connects TRBV19 to TRBJ2-1; no definite D call. This CDR3 contains 14 residues. Trimming shortened V by 5 bases and J by 6 bases, and 14 bases separated the two germline ends. Looked up from germline, CDR1 is LNHDA and CDR2 is SQIVND (reference sequence). CDR3 nucleotide sequence: TGTGCCAGTAGTCTGATCGATGGATTCAATGAGCAGTTCTTC. Its protein product is CASSLIDGFNEQFF.

The CDR3 DNA reads TGTGCCAGCAGCTTCCCGGGACTAGCGGGCCCAAACTCCTACGAGCAGTACTTC. Protein product: CASSFPGLAGPNSYEQYF. The chain uses TRBV7-2 and TRBJ2-7, with 12 bases aligning to TRBD2. CDR3 length: 18 amino acids. The V gene's germline CDR1 is SGHTA and CDR2 FQGNSA. V lost 3 bases to trimming and J lost 0 bases; unmatched junction nucleotides: 9.

The chain recombines TRBV27 with TRBJ1-1, with a possible D match to TRBD1 (5 bases). CDR3 length equals 12 residues. CDR1 and CDR2 (germline): MNHEY, SMNVEV (reference sequence). Trimming stripped 6 bases from V and 5 bases from J, with 10 bases between. The CDR3 is CASSTTGTEAFF. CDR3 DNA: TGTGCCAGCAGCACCACAGGAACTGAAGCTTTCTTT.